These 11 T cell receptor beta chains were all obtained from the same sample, sequenced in a study of blood T cell repertoires in COVID-19. Measured with immunoSEQ multiplex PCR; TCRdb has only the in-frame clones, and not every one. The table lists around 470,000 clones, roughly 87% of them singletons, with 0.8% to 0.9% in the top ten. Sequenced material: peripheral blood. The receptors here all came from a young man with COVID-19, enrolled during active disease.

This chain uses TRBV3-1 (or the pseudogene TRBV3-2) with TRBJ1-6; D remains unclear. This CDR3 is 14 amino acids long. Trimming cost V 1 base and J 10 bases, with 11 bases left between them. In germline, CDR1 is LGHDT, CDR2 YNNKEL (reference sequence). CDR3 bases: TGTGCCAGCAGCCAAGGAATGAGGGAATCACCCCTCCACTTT. This encodes CASSQGMRESPLHF.

The J gene is TRBJ2-6, the V gene TRBV5-1, with D possibly matching TRBD2 (5 bases). The germline V and J ends were trimmed by 4 bases and 0 bases, with 14 bases remaining between them. CDR1 and CDR2 from the germline V gene are SGHRS and YFSETQ. This CDR3 contains 17 residues. CDR3 coding DNA: TGCGCCAGCAGCCGTTCGGAGGTGACCTCTGGGGCCAACGTCCTGACTTTC. Translation gives CASSRSEVTSGANVLTF.

The rearrangement links TRBV14 to TRBJ2-3, with D uncertain. Germline values: CDR1 SGHDN, CDR2 FVKESK. The CDR3 runs to 13 residues. With 4 bases removed from V and 4 bases from J, the gap between germline ends came to 9 bases. The CDR3 nucleotides are TGTGCCAGCAGCCCGCAGGCCCCAGATACGCAGTATTTT. It specifies CASSPQAPDTQYF.

This chain uses TRBV6-5 with TRBJ2-3, with 10 bases that match TRBD1. This CDR3 contains 15 residues. Trimming took 6 bases from V and 4 from J; bases not matched to a gene: 7. The germline V gene has CDR1 MNHEY and CDR2 SVGAGI. Here the CDR3 reads CASRGTGDAADTQYF. The CDR3 DNA follows: TGTGCCAGCAGGGGGACAGGGGATGCGGCAGATACGCAGTATTTT.

The rearrangement links TRBV5-6 to TRBJ1-6; 7 nucleotides line up with TRBD1. CDR3 length: 15 residues. Germline loops: CDR1 SGHDT, CDR2 YYEEEE. The V gene end was trimmed by 3 bases and the J gene end by 10 bases; junction bases not matched to a gene: 10. The CDR3 nucleotides are TGTGCCAGCAGCTCGGACAGGTCCTTATCATCACCCCTCCACTTT. Translating it yields CASSSDRSLSSPLHF.

The chain is built from TRBV9 and TRBJ2-4; possibly TRBD2 for D (5 bases). The CDR3 contains 14 residues. Germline V gene lookup returns CDR1 SGDLS and CDR2 YYNGEE. V gave up 2 bases and J gave up 9 bases, with 15 bases separating them. In DNA, the CDR3 is TGTGCCAGCAGCGTCCTAGCCACAGCCGGCATTCAGTACTTC. Translation: CASSVLATAGIQYF. Variable domain in full (rest from reference TRBV9 and TRBJ2-4): DSGVTQTPKHLITATGQRVTLRCSPRSGDLSVYWYQQSLDQGLQFLIQYYNGEERAKGNILERFSAQQFPDLHSELNLSSLELGDSALYFCASSVLATAGIQYFGAGTRLSVL.

This chain links TRBV24-1 with TRBJ2-1; TRBD2 matches 10 bases. The CDR3 sequence is 12 residues long. The V and J ends lost 11 bases and 6 bases, in that order; junction bases with no gene match: 3. Looked up from germline, CDR1 is KGHDR and CDR2 is SFDVKD. CDR3 nucleotide sequence: TGTGCCATTAGCGGGAGGCCCAATGAGCAGTTCTTC. It specifies CAISGRPNEQFF.

This clone was counted only a few times. The chain is built from TRBV5-4 and TRBJ2-2, with TRBD2 matching 14 bases. The CDR3 runs to 17 residues. V dropped 5 bases and J dropped 4; count of bases not matched to a gene: 7. Germline assignment: CDR1 SGHNT and CDR2 YYREEE (reference sequence). CDR3 sequence (DNA): TGTGCCAGCAGTTCGGGACTAGCGGGAGTCCGCACCGGGGAGCTGTTTTTT. Its protein is CASSSGLAGVRTGELFF.

The chain carries TRBV2 and TRBJ2-5; D possibly corresponds to TRBD1 (6 bases). CDR1 is SNHLY and CDR2 is FYNNEI in the germline V gene. Trimming took off 5 bases at V and 4 bases at J, with 14 bases between the two ends. This CDR3 has 14 amino acids. CDR3 bases: TGTGCCAGCAGTAAACAGGGTGGTCCAGAGACCCAGTACTTC. It yields the protein CASSKQGGPETQYF.

The chain combines TRBV19 with TRBJ2-1; TRBD1 matches at 10 bases. The CDR3 runs to 13 residues. Trimming took 3 bases from V and 8 from J; bases not matched to a gene: 1. CDR1 and CDR2 from the germline V gene are LNHDA and SQIVND (reference sequence). Written as DNA, the CDR3 is TGTGCCAGTAGTATGGACAGGGGGGATGAGCAGTTCTTC. This encodes CASSMDRGDEQFF.

On this clone itself: Other DNA sequences of this sample code for an identical CDR3. The rearrangement joins TRBV4-1 to TRBJ2-7, with D tentatively TRBD2 (6 bases). Per germline, CDR1 MGHRA and CDR2 YSYEKL. This CDR3 is built from 15 residues. The ends were cut back, 1 base at V and 0 bases at J, with 10 bases in the middle. CDR3 loop: CASSQAAGPSYEQYF. DNA of the CDR3: TGCGCCAGCAGCCAAGCGGCGGGGCCCTCCTACGAGCAGTACTTC.